This TCR beta chain was found in a study of blood T cell repertoires in COVID-19. Overall study: COVID-19 samples from acute and convalescent phases originated in the United States, Italy and Spain. In each case, the material was cDNA or gDNA derived from T cells, B-cell-depleted T cells, or PBMCs.

Trimming cost V 1 base and J 6 bases, with 10 bases left between them. This CDR3 is 14 amino acids long. In germline, CDR1 is SGHTA, CDR2 FQGNSA. Profiling relied on immunoSEQ multiplex PCR, and the TCRdb table lists in-frame clones only, not all of them. This table has more than 300,000 clones, about 90% appearing once. The sequenced sample was peripheral blood. The origin of this receptor is a woman younger than 35 who had recovered from COVID-19. The chain is built from TRBV7-2 and TRBJ1-5; D unresolved. CDR3 amino acids: CASSLDRLAQPQHF. The CDR3 DNA reads as TGTGCCAGCAGCTTAGATAGGCTAGCTCAGCCCCAGCATTTT.